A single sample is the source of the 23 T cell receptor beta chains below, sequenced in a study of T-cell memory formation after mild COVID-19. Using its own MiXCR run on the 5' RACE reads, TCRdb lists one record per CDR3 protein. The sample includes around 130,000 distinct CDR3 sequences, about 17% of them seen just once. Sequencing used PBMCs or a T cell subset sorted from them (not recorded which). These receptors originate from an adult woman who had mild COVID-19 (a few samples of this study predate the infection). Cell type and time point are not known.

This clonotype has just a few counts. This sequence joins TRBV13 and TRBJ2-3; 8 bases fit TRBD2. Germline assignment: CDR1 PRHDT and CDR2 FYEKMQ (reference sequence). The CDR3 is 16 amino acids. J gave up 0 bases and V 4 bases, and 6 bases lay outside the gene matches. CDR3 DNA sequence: TGTGCCAGCAGCTCCGGACTAGCCGGTAGCACAGATACGCAGTATTTT. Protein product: CASSSGLAGSTDTQYF.

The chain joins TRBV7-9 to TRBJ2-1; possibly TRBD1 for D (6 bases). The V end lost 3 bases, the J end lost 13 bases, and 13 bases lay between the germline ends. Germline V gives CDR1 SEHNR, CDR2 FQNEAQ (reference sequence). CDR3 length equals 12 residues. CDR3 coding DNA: TGTGCCAGCAGCTTCATGACAGGTGATCAGTTCTTC. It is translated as CASSFMTGDQFF.

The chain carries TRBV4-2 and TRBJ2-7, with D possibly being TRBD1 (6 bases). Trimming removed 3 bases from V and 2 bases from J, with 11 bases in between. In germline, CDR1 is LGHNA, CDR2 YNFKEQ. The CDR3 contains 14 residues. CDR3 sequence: CASSQRGFPYEQYF. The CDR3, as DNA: TGTGCCAGCAGCCAGAGGGGGTTTCCCTACGAGCAGTACTTC.

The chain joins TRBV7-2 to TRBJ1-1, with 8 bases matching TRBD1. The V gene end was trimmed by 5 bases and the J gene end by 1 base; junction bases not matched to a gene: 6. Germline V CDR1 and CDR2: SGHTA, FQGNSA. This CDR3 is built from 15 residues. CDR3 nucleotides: TGTGCCAGCAGCCCACGGACAGGGACGAACACTGAAGCTTTCTTT. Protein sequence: CASSPRTGTNTEAFF.

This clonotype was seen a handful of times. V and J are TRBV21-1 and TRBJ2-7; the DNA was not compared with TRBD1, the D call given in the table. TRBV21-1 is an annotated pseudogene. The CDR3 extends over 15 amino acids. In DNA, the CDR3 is TGTGCCAGCAGCAATTGGACAGGACCCCCCTACGAGCAGTACTTC. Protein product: CASSNWTGPPYEQYF.

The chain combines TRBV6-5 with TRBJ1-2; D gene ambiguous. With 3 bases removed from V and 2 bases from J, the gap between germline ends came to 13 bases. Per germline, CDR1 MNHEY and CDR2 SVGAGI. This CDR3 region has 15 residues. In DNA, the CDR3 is TGTGCCAGCAGTTATTTTCCTACCGTGAACTATGGCTACACCTTC. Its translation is CASSYFPTVNYGYTF.

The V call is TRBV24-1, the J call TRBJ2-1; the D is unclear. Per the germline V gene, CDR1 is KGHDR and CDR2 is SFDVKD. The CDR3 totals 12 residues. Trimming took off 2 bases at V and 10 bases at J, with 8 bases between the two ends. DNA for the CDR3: TGTGCCACCAGTGATTCCCCTATCGAGCAGTTCTTC. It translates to CATSDSPIEQFF.

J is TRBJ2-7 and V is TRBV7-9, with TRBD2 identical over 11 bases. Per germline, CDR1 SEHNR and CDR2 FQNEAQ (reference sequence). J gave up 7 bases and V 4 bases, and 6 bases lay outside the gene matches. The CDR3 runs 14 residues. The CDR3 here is CASSWGLAVEEQYF. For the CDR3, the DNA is TGTGCCAGCAGCTGGGGACTAGCGGTTGAGGAGCAGTACTTC.

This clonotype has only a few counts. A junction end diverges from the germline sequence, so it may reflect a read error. The DNA of the CDR3 is TGTGCCTGGAGTCACCGGGACACCGAAGCTTTCTTT. Its protein product is CAWSHRDTEAFF. V is TRBV30 and J is TRBJ1-1; weak D call: TRBD1 (6 bases). Germline assignment: CDR1 GTSNPN and CDR2 SVGIG (reference sequence). There are 12 residues in the CDR3. The full variable domain, completed using reference TRBV30 and TRBJ1-1, is SQTIHQWPATLVQPVGSPLSLECTVEGTSNPNLYWYRQAAGRGLQLLFYSVGIGQISSEVPQNLSASRPQDRQFILSSKKLLLSDSGFYLCAWSHRDTEAFFGQGTRLTVV.

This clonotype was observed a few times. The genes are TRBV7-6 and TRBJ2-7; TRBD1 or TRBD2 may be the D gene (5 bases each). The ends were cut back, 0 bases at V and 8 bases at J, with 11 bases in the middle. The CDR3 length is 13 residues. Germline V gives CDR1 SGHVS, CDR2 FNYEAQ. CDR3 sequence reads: CASSLAQGDQQYF. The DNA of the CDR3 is TGTGCCAGCAGCTTAGCGCAGGGAGACCAGCAGTACTTC.

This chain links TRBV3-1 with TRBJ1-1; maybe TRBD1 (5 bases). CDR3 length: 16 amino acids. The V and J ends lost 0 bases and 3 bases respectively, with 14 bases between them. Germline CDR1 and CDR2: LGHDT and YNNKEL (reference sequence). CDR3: CASSQDRVRGDTEAFF. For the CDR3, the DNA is TGTGCCAGCAGCCAAGATAGGGTCCGAGGGGACACTGAAGCTTTCTTT. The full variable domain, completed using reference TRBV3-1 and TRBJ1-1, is DTAVSQTPKYLVTQMGNDKSIKCEQNLGHDTMYWYKQDSKKFLKIMFSYNNKELIINETVPNRFSPKSPDKAHLNLHINSLELGDSAVYFCASSQDRVRGDTEAFFGQGTRLTVV.

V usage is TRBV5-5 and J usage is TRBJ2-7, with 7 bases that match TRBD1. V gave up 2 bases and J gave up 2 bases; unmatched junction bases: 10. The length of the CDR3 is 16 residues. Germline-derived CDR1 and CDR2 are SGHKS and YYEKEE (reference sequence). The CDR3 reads CASSLYPGQDPYEQYF. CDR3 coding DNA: TGTGCCAGCAGCTTATACCCCGGACAGGATCCCTACGAGCAGTACTTC.

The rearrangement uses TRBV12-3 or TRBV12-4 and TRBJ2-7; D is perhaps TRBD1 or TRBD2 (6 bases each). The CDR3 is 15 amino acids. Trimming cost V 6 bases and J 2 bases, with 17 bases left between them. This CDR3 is CASRGGQGITYEQYF. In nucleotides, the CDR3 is TGTGCCAGCAGAGGGGGGCAGGGGATTACCTACGAGCAGTACTTC.

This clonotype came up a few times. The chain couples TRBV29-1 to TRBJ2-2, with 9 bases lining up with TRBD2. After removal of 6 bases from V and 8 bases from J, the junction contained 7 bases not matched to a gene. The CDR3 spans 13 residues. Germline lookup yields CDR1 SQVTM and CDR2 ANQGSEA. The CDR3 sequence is CSVVGLAGGELFF. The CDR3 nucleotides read TGCAGCGTAGTTGGGCTAGCGGGGGGGGAGCTGTTTTTT.

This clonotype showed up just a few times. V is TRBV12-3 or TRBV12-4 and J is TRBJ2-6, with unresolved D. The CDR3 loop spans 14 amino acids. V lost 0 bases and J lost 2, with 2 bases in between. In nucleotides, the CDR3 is TGTGCCAGCAGTTTAGCCCCTGGGGCCAACGTCCTGACTTTC. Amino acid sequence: CASSLAPGANVLTF.

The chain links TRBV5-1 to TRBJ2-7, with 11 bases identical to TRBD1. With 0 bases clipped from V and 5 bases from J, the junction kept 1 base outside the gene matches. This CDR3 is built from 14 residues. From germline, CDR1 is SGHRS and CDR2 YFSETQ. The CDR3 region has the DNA TGCGCCAGCAGCTTGGGGACAGGGGGCGACGAGCAGTACTTC. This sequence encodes CASSLGTGGDEQYF.

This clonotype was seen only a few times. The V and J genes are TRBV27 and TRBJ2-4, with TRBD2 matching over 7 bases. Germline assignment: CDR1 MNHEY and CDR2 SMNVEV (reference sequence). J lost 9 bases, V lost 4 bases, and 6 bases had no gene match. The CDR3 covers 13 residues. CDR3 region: CASSSGGRFIQYF. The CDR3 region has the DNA TGTGCCAGCAGTTCCGGGGGGAGATTCATTCAGTACTTC.

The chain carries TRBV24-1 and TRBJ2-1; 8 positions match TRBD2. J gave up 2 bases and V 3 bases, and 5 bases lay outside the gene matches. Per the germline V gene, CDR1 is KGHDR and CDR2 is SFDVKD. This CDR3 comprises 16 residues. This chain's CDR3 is CATSDHREGPYNEQFF. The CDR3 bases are TGTGCCACCAGTGATCATCGGGAGGGCCCCTACAATGAGCAGTTCTTC.

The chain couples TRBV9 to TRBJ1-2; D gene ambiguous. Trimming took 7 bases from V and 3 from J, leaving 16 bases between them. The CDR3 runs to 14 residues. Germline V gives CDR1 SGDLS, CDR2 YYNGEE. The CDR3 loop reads CASAKSGWDYGYTF. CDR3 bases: TGTGCCAGCGCCAAGTCGGGTTGGGACTATGGCTACACCTTC.

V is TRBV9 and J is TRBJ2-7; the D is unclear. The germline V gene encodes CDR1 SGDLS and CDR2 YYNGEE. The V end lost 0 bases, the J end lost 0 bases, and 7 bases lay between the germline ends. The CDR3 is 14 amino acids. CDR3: CASSVDDLSYEQYF. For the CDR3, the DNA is TGTGCCAGCAGCGTAGACGACCTCTCCTACGAGCAGTACTTC.

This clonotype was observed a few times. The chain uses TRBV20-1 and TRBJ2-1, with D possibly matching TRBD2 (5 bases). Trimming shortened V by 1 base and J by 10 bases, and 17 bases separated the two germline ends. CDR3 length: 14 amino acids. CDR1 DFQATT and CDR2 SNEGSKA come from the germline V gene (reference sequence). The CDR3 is CSARVGGSPSEQFF. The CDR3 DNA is TGCAGTGCTAGAGTTGGCGGGTCCCCCTCCGAGCAGTTCTTC.

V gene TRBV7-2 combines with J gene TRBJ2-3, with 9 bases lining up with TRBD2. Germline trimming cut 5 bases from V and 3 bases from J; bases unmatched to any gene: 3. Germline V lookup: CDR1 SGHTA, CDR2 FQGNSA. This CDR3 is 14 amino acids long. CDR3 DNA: TGTGCCAGCAGCCAGGGACTAGCAACAGATACGCAGTATTTT. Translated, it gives CASSQGLATDTQYF.

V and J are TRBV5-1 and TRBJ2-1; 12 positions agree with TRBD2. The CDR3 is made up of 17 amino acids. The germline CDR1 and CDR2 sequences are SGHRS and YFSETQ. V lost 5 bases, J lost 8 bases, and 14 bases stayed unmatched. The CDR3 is CASSTGLAGFFVDEQFF. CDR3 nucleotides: TGCGCCAGCAGTACCGGACTAGCGGGATTCTTTGTCGATGAGCAGTTCTTC.